The 30 T cell receptor beta chains in this list originate from one sample, sequenced in a study of metastatic and nonmetastatic thyroid tumors. None of the patients had undergone any treatment ahead of thyroid surgery. TCRdb re-called the PCR reads through MiXCR. The repertoire holds just under 4,000 clones, with around 20% as singletons. Sequencing was done on a sample of tumor tissue. The source of these receptors is a male donor with papillary thyroid cancer or a benign thyroid nodule (not recorded which). Some clones in this sample may be carry-over from other donors' samples.

The gene calls are TRBV5-6 and TRBJ2-2; D is perhaps TRBD1 or TRBD2 (5 bases each). The CDR3 runs to 15 residues. Germline lookup yields CDR1 SGHDT and CDR2 YYEEEE. The V end was cut by 0 bases, the J end by 0 bases, with 6 bases between. The CDR3 nucleotides are TGTGCCAGCAGCTTGGGGGGGACGAACACCGGGGAGCTGTTTTTT. Its protein product is CASSLGGTNTGELFF. The variable domain in full, completed from reference TRBV5-6 and TRBJ2-2, reads DAGVTQSPTHLIKTRGQQVTLRCSPKSGHDTVSWYQQALGQGPQFIFQYYEEEERQRGNFPDRFSGHQFPNYSSELNVNALLLGDSALYLCASSLGGTNTGELFFGEGSRLTVL.

This clone was seen a handful of times. A junction end diverges from the germline sequence, so it may reflect a read error. This chain uses TRBV6-1 with TRBJ2-3, with no clear D. Germline loops: CDR1 MNHNS, CDR2 SASEGT. This CDR3 has 17 amino acids. CDR3 DNA sequence: TGTGCCAGCAGTGACTGTACTTTCCTCCTCCGCGCAGATACGCATTATTTT. Translated: CASSDCTFLLRADTHYF.

There are a few counts of this clone. Its ends do not fully match the called genes, so a read error is possible. The chain's CDR3 is CAGSQPTGTESYGQYF. CDR3 nucleotide sequence: TGCGCCGGCAGCCAACCGACCGGGACAGAGAGCTACGGGCAGTACTTC. This chain links TRBV4-1 with TRBJ2-7; 7 bases are a match to TRBD1. Germline loops: CDR1 MGHRA, CDR2 YSYEKL. The CDR3 covers 16 residues.

Sample share makes this clone medium-sized (0.01 to 0.1%). This chain links TRBV7-2 with TRBJ2-7; 8 nucleotides agree with TRBD2. Germline CDR1 and CDR2: SGHTA and FQGNSA. The trim removed 0 bases at V and 3 bases at J, leaving 7 bases unmatched. CDR3 length: 16 residues. CDR3 protein: CASSLAASGYYYEQYF. The CDR3 DNA follows: TGTGCCAGCAGCTTAGCTGCTAGCGGGTACTACTACGAGCAGTACTTC. The variable domain in full, with the rest retrieved from reference TRBV7-2 and TRBJ2-7, is GAGVSQSPSNKVTEKGKDVELRCDPISGHTALYWYRQSLGQGLEFLIYFQGNSAPDKSGLPSDRFSAERTGGSVSTLTIQRTQQEDSAVYLCASSLAASGYYYEQYFGPGTRLTVT.

The chain uses TRBV6-2 or TRBV6-3 and TRBJ2-5; 8 nucleotides line up with TRBD1. The CDR3 runs 16 residues. With V trimmed by 5 bases and J by 2 bases, 10 bases remained unmatched. From germline, CDR1 is MNHEY and CDR2 SVGEGT. The CDR3 DNA sequence: TGTGCCAGCAGTGGGAGATATGGACAGGGACAAGAGACCCAGTACTTC. Amino acid sequence: CASSGRYGQGQETQYF.

The CDR3 DNA is TGTGCCAGCAGCCCCCACGGCGGGGGCGTGGTTGGCTACACCTTC. It yields the protein CASSPHGGGVVGYTF. The chain has TRBV9 and TRBJ1-2; D possibly corresponds to TRBD1 (6 bases). This CDR3 contains 15 residues. Germline V gene sequence: CDR1 SGDLS, CDR2 YYNGEE. V was trimmed by 4 bases and J by 7 bases, leaving 20 bases between them.

In its sample, this clone ranks as medium-sized. This chain joins TRBV7-2 and TRBJ2-2; either TRBD1 or TRBD2 may fit D (6 bases each). Germline CDR1 and CDR2: SGHTA and FQGNSA. This CDR3 contains 17 residues. V shed 3 bases and J shed 3 bases, with 17 bases lying between them. The chain's CDR3 is CASSFLGLEGDTGELFF. The CDR3 coding sequence is TGTGCCAGCAGCTTCCTAGGACTGGAGGGGGACACCGGGGAGCTGTTTTTT.

This clone was picked up many times. Other DNA sequences of this sample code for an identical CDR3. This chain links TRBV29-1 with TRBJ1-1; D perhaps matches TRBD1 (6 bases). This CDR3 spans 14 amino acids. The V end lost 2 bases, the J end lost 6 bases, and 16 bases lay between the germline ends. Germline CDR1 SQVTM, CDR2 ANQGSEA. CDR3 nucleotide sequence: TGCAGCGTTGAAAATGTTGGGGGCGGGCCTGAAGCTTTCTTT. It is translated as CSVENVGGGPEAFF.

This chain connects TRBV28 to TRBJ2-5; 7 bases agree with TRBD2. J lost 1 base, V lost 7 bases, and 6 bases had no gene match. The CDR3 runs 14 residues. Germline CDR1 is MDHEN and CDR2 is SYDVKM. Written as DNA, the CDR3 is TGTGCCAGCACACTTAGGGAGGGCCAAGAGACCCAGTACTTC. Translation: CASTLREGQETQYF.

This clone was seen at least ten times. Here the CDR3 DNA reads TGTGCCACCAGCAGAGATTTGTCGGGTGGTGAAAAACTGTTTTTT. Amino acids: CATSRDLSGGEKLFF. V usage is TRBV15 and J usage is TRBJ1-4; D gene ambiguous. The germline CDR1 and CDR2 sequences are LNHNV and YYDKDF (reference sequence). The CDR3 covers 15 residues. With 0 bases removed from V and 7 bases from J, the gap between germline ends came to 12 bases.

This clone has just a few counts. The chain has TRBV10-3 and TRBJ2-1, with 9 bases that match TRBD2. The ends lost 10 bases at V and 0 bases at J; junction bases unmatched: 7. Per the germline V gene, CDR1 is ENHRY and CDR2 is SYGVKD. The CDR3 runs to 15 residues. The CDR3 DNA reads TGTGCCAGCAGCATTAGCGGGAGCTCCTACAATGAGCAGTTCTTC. Protein sequence: CASSISGSSYNEQFF.

V is TRBV20-1 and J is TRBJ2-4, with D possibly being TRBD1 (6 bases). V dropped 4 bases and J dropped 2 bases, with 9 bases sitting between them. The CDR3 runs to 13 residues. The germline V gene has CDR1 DFQATT and CDR2 SNEGSKA (reference sequence). CDR3 amino acids: CSAIRGSKNIQYF. Written as DNA, the CDR3 is TGCAGTGCTATCAGGGGTTCCAAAAACATTCAGTACTTC.

V usage is TRBV6-4 and J usage is TRBJ2-2; 12 positions agree with TRBD2. Trimming at V came to 4 bases and at J to 5 bases, leaving 5 bases not matched to a gene. Germline-derived CDR1 and CDR2 are MRHNA and SNTAGT. CDR3 length equals 16 residues. CDR3 amino acids: CASSGTSGIDTGELFF. The CDR3 bases are TGTGCCAGCAGTGGGACTAGCGGGATAGATACCGGGGAGCTGTTTTTT.

The rearrangement links TRBV11-3 to TRBJ1-1; perhaps TRBD1 as D (6 bases). Trimming left V 7 bases short and J 8 bases short, with 11 bases between. This CDR3 contains 11 residues. The germline V gene has CDR1 SGHNT and CDR2 YENEEA. This CDR3 reads CASNEGGEAFF. The CDR3 bases are TGTGCCAGCAACGAGGGGGGAGAAGCTTTCTTT.

In its sample, this clone is medium-sized (0.01 to 0.1%). The chain employs TRBV6-2 or TRBV6-3 and TRBJ2-3, with TRBD1 matching 7 bases. Germline CDR1 reads MNHEY; CDR2 reads SVGEGT. The CDR3 loop spans 13 amino acids. With 7 bases clipped from V and 4 bases from J, the junction kept 5 bases outside the gene matches. The CDR3 here is CASTPTGPDTQYF. In DNA form, the CDR3 reads TGTGCCAGCACCCCGACAGGGCCAGATACGCAGTATTTT.

This clone was observed a handful of times. The genes are TRBV27 and TRBJ2-1; 11 positions agree with TRBD2. The CDR3 runs to 18 residues. CDR1 and CDR2 (germline): MNHEY, SMNVEV (reference sequence). The J segment lost 7 bases and the V segment lost 3 bases, leaving 14 bases of the junction unmatched. The CDR3 bases are TGTGCCAGCAGTTTTGTCTATCTCGGCCTAGCGGGAGGAAATGAGCAGTTCTTC. This codes for CASSFVYLGLAGGNEQFF.

A few counts support this clone. V usage is TRBV12-3 or TRBV12-4 and J usage is TRBJ2-7; D is undetermined. The CDR3 covers 15 residues. V gave up 6 bases and J gave up 4 bases, with 19 bases separating them. CDR3 nucleotides: TGTGCCAGCAGCCCTCAGGTAGCCCTTATATACGAGCAGTACTTC. Protein product: CASSPQVALIYEQYF.

Only a few counts were recorded for this clone. The chain uses TRBV6-1 and TRBJ1-5; D might be TRBD1 (5 bases). Germline CDR1 MNHNS, CDR2 SASEGT. This CDR3 is built from 15 residues. Trimming took off 3 bases at V and 5 bases at J, with 14 bases between the two ends. The CDR3 sequence is CASSEAGLGDQPQHF. As DNA, the CDR3 is TGTGCCAGCAGTGAGGCAGGGTTGGGGGATCAGCCCCAGCATTTT.

The chain links TRBV30 to TRBJ1-6; TRBD1 might be the D (5 bases). The CDR3 consists of 15 residues. Deletions cut 2 bases from V and 10 bases from J, with 18 bases between. From germline, CDR1 is GTSNPN and CDR2 SVGIG (reference sequence). CDR3 nucleotides: TGTGCCTGGAGTCTTCAAGACAGCGTTTGGTCACCCCTCCACTTT. Translated, it gives CAWSLQDSVWSPLHF.

By share of the sample, this clone is medium-sized (0.01 to 0.1%). The chain links TRBV27 to TRBJ2-3; no reliable D call. The CDR3 length is 13 residues. The V end lost 0 bases, the J end lost 7 bases, and 8 bases lay between the germline ends. Germline V gene sequence: CDR1 MNHEY, CDR2 SMNVEV (reference sequence). The DNA of the CDR3 is TGTGCCAGCAGTTTATCCCTGATGAATACGCAGTATTTT. It translates to CASSLSLMNTQYF.

The chain carries TRBV20-1 and TRBJ1-4; 11 positions agree with TRBD1. The CDR3 is made up of 13 amino acids. V gave up 5 bases and J gave up 9 bases; unmatched junction bases: 5. CDR1 DFQATT and CDR2 SNEGSKA come from the germline V gene (reference sequence). Here the CDR3 reads CSALDRGPKKLFF. The CDR3 bases are TGCAGTGCTCTGGACAGGGGGCCTAAAAAACTGTTTTTT.

The chain combines TRBV11-1 with TRBJ1-2; TRBD1 agrees at 7 bases. The CDR3 is made up of 16 amino acids. V lost 6 bases, J lost 7 bases, and 17 bases stayed unmatched. Per germline, CDR1 SGHAT and CDR2 FQDESV (reference sequence). As DNA, the CDR3 is TGTGCCAGCAGTTACTCGAAGGTCAGGGGGGCAGGTGGCTACACCTTC. This gives the protein CASSYSKVRGAGGYTF.

Points on this clone: The same CDR3 can be traced to other DNA sequences in this sample. This chain connects TRBV30 to TRBJ2-1; a weak D match, TRBD1 (5 bases). The CDR3 is made up of 18 amino acids. CDR1 GTSNPN and CDR2 SVGIG come from the germline V gene (reference sequence). Trimming removed 3 bases at V and 0 bases at J, with 21 bases between. The CDR3 DNA is TGTGCCTGGAGCCTCGTGACAGACTTGCCGAGCTCCTACAATGAGCAGTTCTTC. Protein product: CAWSLVTDLPSSYNEQFF. The full variable domain, with the rest looked up from reference TRBV30 and TRBJ2-1, is SQTIHQWPATLVQPVGSPLSLECTVEGTSNPNLYWYRQAAGRGLQLLFYSVGIGQISSEVPQNLSASRPQDRQFILSSKKLLLSDSGFYLCAWSLVTDLPSSYNEQFFGPGTRLTVL.

The chain uses TRBV3-1 and TRBJ2-7; no firm D call. Germline V gene data show CDR1 as LGHDT and CDR2 as YNNKEL (reference sequence). The CDR3 runs 14 residues. V was shortened by 1 base and J by 9 bases, with 16 bases between the two germline ends. The CDR3 DNA sequence: TGTGCCAGCAGCCAAGTACCGACGGTGGGTGGGCAGTACTTC. Encoded protein: CASSQVPTVGGQYF.

This rearrangement joins TRBV6-2 or TRBV6-3 to TRBJ2-3; no definite D call. Germline V gene lookup returns CDR1 MNHEY and CDR2 SVGEGT. The CDR3 consists of 16 residues. V was cut by 6 bases and J by 8 bases, with 24 bases left in between. The CDR3 loop is CASSPPVGRSGGTQYF. The CDR3 nucleotides are TGTGCCAGCAGCCCTCCAGTAGGGCGGTCGGGCGGTACGCAGTATTTT.

The chain has TRBV20-1 and TRBJ2-1, with 7 nucleotides matching TRBD1. V shed 6 bases, J shed 6 bases, and the junction held 5 bases outside the gene matches. The CDR3 has 12 residues. Germline assignment: CDR1 DFQATT and CDR2 SNEGSKA (reference sequence). The CDR3 loop reads CSAVQGINEQFF. DNA for the CDR3: TGCAGTGCCGTACAGGGGATCAATGAGCAGTTCTTC.

This rearrangement joins TRBV6-1 to TRBJ2-7; 9 bases line up with TRBD1. From germline, CDR1 is MNHNS and CDR2 SASEGT. The junction had 6 bases not matched to a gene; V was cut back by 1 base and J by 5 bases. The CDR3 contains 15 residues. This CDR3 is CASSEGTGESNEQYF. The CDR3 bases are TGTGCCAGCAGTGAAGGGACAGGGGAGAGCAACGAGCAGTACTTC.

This clone was recorded many times. Since a much larger clone is just one base distant, this may be a read error. The chain is built from TRBV19 and TRBJ2-1; no firm D call. Germline loops: CDR1 LNHDA, CDR2 SQIVND (reference sequence). The CDR3 totals 19 residues. The CDR3 sequence is CASSIGLILPFRSYNEQLF. The CDR3 DNA reads as TGTGCCAGTAGTATAGGCCTAATCCTGCCCTTTCGATCCTACAATGAGCAGCTCTTC.

The chain links TRBV7-2 to TRBJ1-5; the D is unclear. CDR3 length equals 13 residues. The germline CDR1 and CDR2 sequences are SGHTA and FQGNSA. The V end was cut by 1 base, the J end by 4 bases, with 5 bases between. In DNA, the CDR3 is TGTGCCAGCAGCTTAGAGGTTAATCAGCCCCAGCATTTT. This encodes CASSLEVNQPQHF.

Many counts were recorded for this clone. The V call is TRBV6-2 or TRBV6-3, the J call TRBJ1-1; 8 bases match TRBD1. The CDR3 loop spans 13 amino acids. The junction had 2 bases not matched to a gene; V was cut back by 7 bases and J by 1 base. The germline CDR1 and CDR2 sequences are MNHEY and SVGEGT. CDR3 nucleotides: TGTGCCAGCACGGGACAGGAGAACACTGAAGCTTTCTTT. Its protein is CASTGQENTEAFF.